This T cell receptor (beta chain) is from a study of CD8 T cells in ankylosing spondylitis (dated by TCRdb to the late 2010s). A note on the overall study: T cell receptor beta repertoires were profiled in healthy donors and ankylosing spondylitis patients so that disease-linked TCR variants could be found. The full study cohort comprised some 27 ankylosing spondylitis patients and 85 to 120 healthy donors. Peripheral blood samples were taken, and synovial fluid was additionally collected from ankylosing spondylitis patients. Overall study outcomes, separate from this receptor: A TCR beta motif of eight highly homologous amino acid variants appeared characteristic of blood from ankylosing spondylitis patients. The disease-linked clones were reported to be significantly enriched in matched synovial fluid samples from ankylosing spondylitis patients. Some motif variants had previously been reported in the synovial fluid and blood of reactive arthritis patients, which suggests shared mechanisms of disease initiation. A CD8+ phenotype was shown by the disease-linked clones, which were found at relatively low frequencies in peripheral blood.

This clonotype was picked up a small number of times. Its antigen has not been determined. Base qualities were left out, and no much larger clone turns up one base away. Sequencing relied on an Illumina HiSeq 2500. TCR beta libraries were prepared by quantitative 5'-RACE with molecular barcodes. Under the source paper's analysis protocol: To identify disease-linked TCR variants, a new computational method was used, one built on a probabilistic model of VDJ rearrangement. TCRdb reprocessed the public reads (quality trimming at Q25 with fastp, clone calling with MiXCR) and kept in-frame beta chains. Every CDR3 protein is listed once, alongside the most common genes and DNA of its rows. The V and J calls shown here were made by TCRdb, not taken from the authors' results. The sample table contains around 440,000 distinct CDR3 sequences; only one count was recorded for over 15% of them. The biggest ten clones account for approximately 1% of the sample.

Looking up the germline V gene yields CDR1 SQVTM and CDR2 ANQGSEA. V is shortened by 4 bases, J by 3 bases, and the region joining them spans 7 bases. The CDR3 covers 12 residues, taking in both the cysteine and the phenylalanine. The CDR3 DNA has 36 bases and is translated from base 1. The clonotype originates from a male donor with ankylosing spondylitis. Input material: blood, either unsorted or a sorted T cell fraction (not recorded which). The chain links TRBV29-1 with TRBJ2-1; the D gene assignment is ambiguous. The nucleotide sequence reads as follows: TGCAGCGTTGGGCGGAACTACAATGAGCAGTTCTTC. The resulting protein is CSVGRNYNEQFF.